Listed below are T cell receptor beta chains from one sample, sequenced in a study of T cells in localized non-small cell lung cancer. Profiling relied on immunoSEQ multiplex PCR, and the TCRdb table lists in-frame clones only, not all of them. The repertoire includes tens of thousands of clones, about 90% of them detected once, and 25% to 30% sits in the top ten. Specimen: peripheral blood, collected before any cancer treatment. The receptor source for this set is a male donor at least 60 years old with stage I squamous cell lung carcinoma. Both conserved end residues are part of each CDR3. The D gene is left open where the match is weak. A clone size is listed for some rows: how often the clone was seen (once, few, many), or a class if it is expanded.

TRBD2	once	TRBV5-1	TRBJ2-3	TGCGCCAGCAGCAGGGGACTAGCGGGGGGCCAGGGAGATACGCAGTATTTT	CASSRGLAGGQGDTQYF
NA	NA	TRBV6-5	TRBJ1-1	TGTGCCAGCAGCCTTATGAACACTGAAGCTTTCTTT	CASSLMNTEAFF
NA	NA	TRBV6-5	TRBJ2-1	TGTGCCAGCAGTCCCCGGGACGCAGGCTACAATGAGCAGTTCTTC	CASSPRDAGYNEQFF
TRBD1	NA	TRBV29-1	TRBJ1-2	TGCAGCGTTGATAGGGCGGACAGGGGGCATGGCTACACCTTC	CSVDRADRGHGYTF
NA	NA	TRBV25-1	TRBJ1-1	TGTGCCAGCTCCCAGGGGAACACTGAAGCTTTCTTT	CASSQGNTEAFF
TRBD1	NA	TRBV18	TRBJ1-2	TGTGCCAGCTCGCCGGGACAGGGGGCCCATGGCTACACCTTC	CASSPGQGAHGYTF
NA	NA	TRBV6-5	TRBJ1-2	TGTGCCAGCAAATTATCAGACTTCTATGGCTACACCTTC	CASKLSDFYGYTF
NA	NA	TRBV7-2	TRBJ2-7	TGTGCCAGCAGCTTAGGAGTGGGTGCAGCCTCCTACGAGCAGTACTTC	CASSLGVGAASYEQYF
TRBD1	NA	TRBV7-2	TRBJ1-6	TGTGCCAGCAGCTCGGGACAGGGGAATTCACCCCTCCACTTT	CASSSGQGNSPLHF
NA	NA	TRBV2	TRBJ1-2	TGTGCCAGCAATCCAGGGCCCTATGGCTACACCTTC	CASNPGPYGYTF
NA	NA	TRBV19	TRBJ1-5	TGTGCCAGTAGTCGCCAGGGCAATCAGCCCCAGCATTTT	CASSRQGNQPQHF
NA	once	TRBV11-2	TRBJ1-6	TGTGCCAGCAGCTTAGACAGGCTTCTTCATTCACCCCTCCACTTT	CASSLDRLLHSPLHF